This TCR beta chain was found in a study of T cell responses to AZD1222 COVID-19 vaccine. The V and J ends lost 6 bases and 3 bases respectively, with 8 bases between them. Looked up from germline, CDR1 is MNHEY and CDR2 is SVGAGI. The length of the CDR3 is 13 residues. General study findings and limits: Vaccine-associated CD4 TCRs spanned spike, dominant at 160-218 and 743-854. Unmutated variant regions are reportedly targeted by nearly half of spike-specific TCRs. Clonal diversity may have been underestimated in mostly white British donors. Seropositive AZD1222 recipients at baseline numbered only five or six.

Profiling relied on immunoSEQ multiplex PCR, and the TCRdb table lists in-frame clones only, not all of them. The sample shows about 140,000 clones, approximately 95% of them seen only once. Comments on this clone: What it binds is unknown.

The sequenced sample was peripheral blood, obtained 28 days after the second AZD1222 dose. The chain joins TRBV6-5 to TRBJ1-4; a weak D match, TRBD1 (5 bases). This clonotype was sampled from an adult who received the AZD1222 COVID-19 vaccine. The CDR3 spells CASRDTPNEKLFF. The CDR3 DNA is TGTGCCAGCAGGGACACTCCTAATGAAAAACTGTTTTTT.